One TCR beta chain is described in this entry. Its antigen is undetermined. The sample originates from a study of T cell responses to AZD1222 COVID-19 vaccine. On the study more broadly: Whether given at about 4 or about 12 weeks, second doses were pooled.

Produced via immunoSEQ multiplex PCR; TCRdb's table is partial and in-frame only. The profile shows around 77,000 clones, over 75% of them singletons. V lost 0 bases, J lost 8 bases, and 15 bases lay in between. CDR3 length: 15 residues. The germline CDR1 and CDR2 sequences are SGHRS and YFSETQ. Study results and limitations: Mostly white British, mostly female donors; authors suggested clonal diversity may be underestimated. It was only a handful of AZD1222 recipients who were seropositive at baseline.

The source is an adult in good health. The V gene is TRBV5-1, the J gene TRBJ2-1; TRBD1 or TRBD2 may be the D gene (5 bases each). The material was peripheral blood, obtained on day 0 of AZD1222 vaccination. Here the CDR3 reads CASSLEGRESDEQFF. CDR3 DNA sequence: TGCGCCAGCAGCTTGGAGGGCAGGGAGAGCGATGAGCAGTTCTTC.